This entry lists 2 T cell receptor beta chains sequenced from one sample in a study of tumor-infiltrating lymphocytes in primary liver carcinoma. Reverse transcription of 450 to 500 ng total RNA with a constant-region primer produced TCR beta cDNA. Generation of the TCR beta libraries relied on three nested multiplex PCR rounds using slightly modified ARM-PCR. TRBV1-TRBV30 forward primers paired with a C-beta reverse primer were used in the first two PCR rounds, which ran approximately 10 cycles each. TCRdb passed the multiplex PCR reads through MiXCR, listing each CDR3 protein once. The data contain about 74,000 distinct CDR3 sequences, 55% to 75% of them seen just once; the ten biggest clones take up around a quarter. Each 20-30 mg portion of unsorted bulk tissue served as the source for co-extraction of RNA and DNA. Sample: liver tumor tissue from sampling region 4. The sample's subset: tumor region T4, right-lateral pole. The receptors were gathered from a middle-aged man with primary liver carcinoma and hepatitis B virus infection.

This clonotype was seen only once. With a much larger clone just one base away, this may be a read error. The conserved phenylalanine or tryptophan is not found at the CDR3 terminus, so this likely reflects a read error. V and J are TRBV7-9 and TRBJ2-3; maybe TRBD2 (6 bases). V lost 5 bases, J lost 5 bases, and 14 bases lay in between. The CDR3 runs to 14 residues. Germline V gene lookup returns CDR1 SEHNR and CDR2 FQNEAQ (reference sequence). CDR3 protein: CASSPGGSEDTQYL. The CDR3 DNA is TGTGCCAGCAGCCCTGGGGGGAGTGAAGATACGCAGTATTTG.

Notes on this clonotype: Mismatch with germline at one junction end may stem from a read error. The CDR3 protein is CANSPRGAGEGSCNEQFF. The CDR3 nucleotides read TGTGCCAACAGTCCCAGGGGAGCGGGAGAAGGCTCCTGCAATGAGCAGTTCTTC. The rearrangement uses TRBV12-3 or TRBV12-4 and TRBJ2-1, with 8 bases identical to TRBD2. The CDR3 sequence is 18 residues long.